This TCR beta chain is drawn from a study of blood T cell repertoires in COVID-19. Across the study: Both acute and convalescent COVID-19 samples were obtained from the United States, Italy and Spain. In each case, the material was cDNA or gDNA derived from T cells, B-cell-depleted T cells, or PBMCs.

Germline CDR1 is MGHRA and CDR2 is YSYEKL. This CDR3 is built from 17 residues. The ends were cut back, 0 bases at V and 0 bases at J, with 14 bases in the middle. The sample holds a few counts of this clone. Original data processing: Amplification of reference gene primers was used by the study to estimate nucleated cell counts. Libraries were prepared by immunoSEQ multiplex PCR; TCRdb keeps only in-frame clonotypes and omits some of them. V and J calls and clone size are copied from that table; D and trimming were computed from the DNA. This table holds 190,000 or so clones, more than 70% found once.

The sequence came from a man aged 35 to 55 with active or convalescent COVID-19. The sample consisted of peripheral blood. The chain employs TRBV4-1 and TRBJ1-2; the D is unclear. The DNA of the CDR3 is TGCGCCAGCAGCCAAGATATCTTTGGGAGTCCTAACTATGGCTACACCTTC. This translates into CASSQDIFGSPNYGYTF.